The 24 T cell receptor beta chains listed next were all sequenced from one sample in a study of control samples from healthy donors and cancer patients. Measured with immunoSEQ multiplex PCR; TCRdb has only the in-frame clones, and not every one. This sample has approximately 120,000 clones; around 87% occur once, and the top ten carry 2.9%. The sequenced sample was blood. These TCRs come from a man in his 60s in good health.

The chain links TRBV28 to TRBJ1-1; D may be TRBD1 (5 bases). CDR3 length: 15 residues. Germline V gene data show CDR1 as MDHEN and CDR2 as SYDVKM. V gave up 5 bases and J gave up 5 bases, with 18 bases separating them. For the CDR3, the DNA is TGTGCCAGCAGTACGACGGGGGGAAGTTCGACTGAAGCTTTCTTT. As protein: CASSTTGGSSTEAFF.

The CDR3 DNA reads as TGTGCCAGCAGCATTAGTACTGGGGCCAACGTCCTGACTTTC. Its translation: CASSISTGANVLTF. V usage is TRBV9 and J usage is TRBJ2-6; D is undetermined. The CDR3 is 14 residues long. Germline-derived CDR1 and CDR2 are SGDLS and YYNGEE. Trimming took off 4 bases at V and 2 bases at J, with 7 bases between the two ends.

By share, this clone counts as medium-sized. The V and J genes are TRBV6-2 or TRBV6-3 and TRBJ1-4; TRBD1 is a possible D gene (5 bases). Between the trimmed V and J ends, which lost 2 bases and 0 bases, there was a span of 7 bases. The CDR3 length is 15 residues. The germline V gene has CDR1 MNHEY and CDR2 SVGEGT. The CDR3: CASSYQGATNEKLFF. The CDR3 bases are TGTGCCAGCAGTTACCAGGGAGCAACTAATGAAAAACTGTTTTTT.

The genes are TRBV6-5 and TRBJ1-5; D is ambiguous. Trimming pared 0 bases from V and 3 bases from J, leaving 12 bases between. The CDR3 contains 16 residues. Germline CDR1 MNHEY, CDR2 SVGAGI. This CDR3 is CASSYSTGSLNQPQHF. DNA of the CDR3: TGTGCCAGCAGTTACTCGACGGGGAGCCTCAATCAGCCCCAGCATTTT.

V and J are TRBV9 and TRBJ2-4, with D possibly TRBD1 on 6 matching bases. Germline CDR1 SGDLS, CDR2 YYNGEE. The CDR3 runs to 15 residues. Trimming stripped 3 bases from V and 0 bases from J, with 10 bases between. CDR3 sequence (DNA): TGTGCCAGCAGCGGGGGGCTATTAGCCAAAAACATTCAGTACTTC. This encodes CASSGGLLAKNIQYF.

V and J are TRBV18 and TRBJ1-5; weak D call: TRBD1 (5 bases). The CDR3 runs to 15 residues. The ends were cut back, 6 bases at V and 5 bases at J, with 17 bases in the middle. Germline lookup yields CDR1 KGHSH and CDR2 LQKENI. This CDR3 is CASSLLQGSDQPQHF. CDR3 sequence (DNA): TGTGCCAGCTCCCTGCTCCAGGGATCTGATCAGCCCCAGCATTTT.

This clone was counted between two and nine times. The V and J genes are TRBV3-1 (or the pseudogene TRBV3-2) and TRBJ1-2, with D possibly TRBD1 on 5 matching bases. Germline assignment: CDR1 LGHDT and CDR2 YNNKEL (reference sequence). The V end lost 4 bases, the J end lost 2 bases, and 11 bases lay between the germline ends. This CDR3 is 14 amino acids long. The CDR3 region is CASSLPGRNYGYTF. The CDR3, as DNA: TGTGCCAGCAGCCTTCCAGGGCGGAACTATGGCTACACCTTC.

The J gene is TRBJ1-2, the V gene TRBV2, with D possibly TRBD1 on 6 matching bases. V lost 2 bases to trimming and J lost 3 bases, with 16 bases between them. Germline lookup yields CDR1 SNHLY and CDR2 FYNNEI. The CDR3 has 16 residues. The DNA of the CDR3 is TGTGCCAGCAGTGAAATACAGGACAGTTTGTACTATGGCTACACCTTC. Its translation is CASSEIQDSLYYGYTF.

V gene TRBV9 combines with J gene TRBJ1-2; no clear D gene. Germline CDR1 is SGDLS and CDR2 is YYNGEE. Trimming left V 0 bases short and J 8 bases short, with 14 bases between. This CDR3 has 14 amino acids. The CDR3 region has the DNA TGTGCCAGCAGCGTAGTCAGCCAAACATTCGGCTACACCTTC. Protein: CASSVVSQTFGYTF.

This chain uses TRBV6-5 with TRBJ2-2; unclear D gene. The V end lost 10 bases, the J end lost 0 bases, and 12 bases lay between the germline ends. Germline assignment: CDR1 MNHEY and CDR2 SVGAGI. The CDR3 is 14 residues long. The CDR3 loop is CATLDGSNTGELFF. CDR3 nucleotide sequence: TGTGCCACTCTGGACGGTTCGAACACCGGGGAGCTGTTTTTT.

The chain couples TRBV5-6 to TRBJ2-5, with D unclear. V lost 4 bases, J lost 2 bases, and 15 bases lay in between. The CDR3 contains 15 residues. Germline V gene lookup returns CDR1 SGHDT and CDR2 YYEEEE. The CDR3 loop reads CASSVAAGRQETQYF. Written as DNA, the CDR3 is TGTGCCAGCAGCGTGGCCGCTGGGCGGCAAGAGACCCAGTACTTC.

The table lists this clone with a few counts. V is TRBV4-1 and J is TRBJ2-7; D ambiguous. The V gene lost 3 bases and the J gene lost 1 base, with 7 bases spanning the gap. Germline V lookup: CDR1 MGHRA, CDR2 YSYEKL. The CDR3 spans 13 residues. In nucleotides, the CDR3 is TGCGCCAGCAGCCAGGCTCCATCCTACGAGCAGTACTTC. It is translated as CASSQAPSYEQYF.

The rearrangement joins TRBV5-1 to TRBJ1-4, with a tentative D call TRBD1 (6 bases). The CDR3 length is 16 residues. V was clipped by 0 bases and J by 7 bases, with 16 bases between them. Germline CDR1 SGHRS, CDR2 YFSETQ. The CDR3 loop is CASSLAGAGVVEKLFF. The CDR3 nucleotides read TGCGCCAGCAGCTTGGCCGGCGCAGGGGTTGTTGAAAAACTGTTTTTT.

The CDR3: CASSALGQPQHF. The DNA of the CDR3 is TGTGCCAGCAGCGCGTTGGGTCAGCCCCAGCATTTT. The gene calls are TRBV5-8 and TRBJ1-5; D unclear. V gave up 4 bases and J gave up 6 bases, with 8 bases separating them. The germline V gene has CDR1 SGHTS and CDR2 YDEGEE. This CDR3 is 12 amino acids long.

The rearrangement links TRBV28 to TRBJ1-2; possibly TRBD1 for D (6 bases). This CDR3 region has 14 residues. Germline V CDR1 and CDR2: MDHEN, SYDVKM. Between the trimmed V and J ends, which lost 6 bases and 2 bases, there was a span of 13 bases. CDR3 in amino acids: CASRIQGENYGYTF. Written as DNA, the CDR3 is TGTGCCAGCAGGATACAGGGTGAAAACTATGGCTACACCTTC.

V usage is TRBV27 and J usage is TRBJ2-3; D gene uncertain. V was shortened by 8 bases and J by 1 base, with 19 bases between the two germline ends. This CDR3 spans 16 amino acids. CDR1 is MNHEY and CDR2 is SMNVEV in the germline V gene (reference sequence). CDR3 nucleotide sequence: TGTGCCAGCTCCTTAGGCCCGCCGGTGGGCACAGATACGCAGTATTTT. Residues: CASSLGPPVGTDTQYF.

This chain connects TRBV7-9 to TRBJ1-3, with D uncertain. CDR1 is SEHNR and CDR2 is FQNEAQ in the germline V gene (reference sequence). Between the trimmed V and J ends, which lost 5 bases and 4 bases, there was a span of 18 bases. CDR3 size: 16 residues. The CDR3 region has the DNA TGTGCCAGCAGCCCCCAGGAAGGGCTGAGAGGAAACACCATATATTTT. This codes for CASSPQEGLRGNTIYF.

The chain joins TRBV27 to TRBJ2-1; 10 nucleotides agree with TRBD1. The ends lost 7 bases at V and 5 bases at J; junction bases unmatched: 8. This CDR3 comprises 15 residues. In germline, CDR1 is MNHEY, CDR2 SMNVEV (reference sequence). The CDR3 DNA follows: TGTGCCAGCAAACCGGGGACAGGGGTACACAATGAGCAGTTCTTC. Translated, it gives CASKPGTGVHNEQFF.

The gene calls are TRBV5-6 and TRBJ1-5; unclear D gene. V was pared by 2 bases and J by 3 bases, with 9 bases between. The CDR3 contains 14 residues. Germline assignment: CDR1 SGHDT and CDR2 YYEEEE. The CDR3 spells CASSFEGFNQPQHF. Written as DNA, the CDR3 is TGTGCCAGCAGCTTTGAAGGGTTCAATCAGCCCCAGCATTTT.

J is TRBJ1-3 and V is TRBV2, with TRBD1 identical over 7 bases. This CDR3 is built from 15 residues. The V gene end was trimmed by 8 bases and the J gene end by 0 bases; junction bases not matched to a gene: 7. The germline CDR1 and CDR2 sequences are SNHLY and FYNNEI. CDR3 loop: CASYRGPDSGNTIYF. The CDR3 region has the DNA TGTGCCAGCTACAGGGGACCAGACTCTGGAAACACCATATATTTT.

This chain joins TRBV6-2 or TRBV6-3 and TRBJ2-3; D tentatively reads TRBD1 or TRBD2 (5 bases each). The CDR3 consists of 14 residues. The germline gives CDR1 MNHEY, CDR2 SVGEGT. V was pared by 8 bases and J by 2 bases, with 14 bases between. This CDR3 reads CASRPGPNTDTQYF. The CDR3 nucleotides read TGTGCCAGCCGCCCGGGACCTAACACAGATACGCAGTATTTT.

This chain connects TRBV9 to TRBJ2-3; D gene ambiguous. The CDR3 loop spans 15 amino acids. The germline V and J ends were trimmed by 0 bases and 5 bases, with 13 bases remaining between them. Germline V CDR1 and CDR2: SGDLS, YYNGEE. CDR3 sequence: CASSVASLHLDTQYF. The CDR3 nucleotides read TGTGCCAGCAGCGTAGCTTCGTTGCACTTAGATACGCAGTATTTT.

The chain links TRBV18 to TRBJ2-3; 8 bases are a match to TRBD2. With 3 bases clipped from V and 2 bases from J, the junction kept 13 bases outside the gene matches. This CDR3 contains 18 residues. Germline CDR1 KGHSH, CDR2 LQKENI. The CDR3 protein is CASSPRIIAGKNTDTQYF. The CDR3 DNA reads TGTGCCAGCTCACCTCGGATCATAGCGGGGAAAAACACAGATACGCAGTATTTT.

The chain has TRBV6-6 and TRBJ2-7; 8 nucleotides align to TRBD1. The CDR3 is made up of 14 amino acids. J was trimmed by 5 bases and V by 5 bases; bases with no gene match: 8. Germline V gene sequence: CDR1 MNHNY, CDR2 SVGAGI (reference sequence). DNA of the CDR3: TGTGCCAGCAGTCCTTCGACAGGGGTTAACGAGCAGTACTTC. The encoded protein is CASSPSTGVNEQYF.